Following are 8 T cell receptor beta chains from one sample sequenced in a study of blood T cells in healthy people across ages. Combining a sample-barcoded 5' primer with a J-beta primer mix, a second PCR ran for 7 to 11 cycles. Using its own MiXCR run on the 5' RACE reads, TCRdb lists one record per CDR3 protein. The sample carries about 590,000 distinct CDR3 sequences, approximately 30% recorded once. The sample was blood. The receptors were sampled from a woman aged 80 or over in good health.

At least ten counts were recorded for this clonotype. The V gene is TRBV14, the J gene TRBJ2-1; D ambiguous. The germline V and J ends were trimmed by 0 bases and 10 bases, with 7 bases remaining between them. This CDR3 region has 12 residues. In germline, CDR1 is SGHDN, CDR2 FVKESK. The CDR3 sequence is CASSQDRIEQFF. The CDR3 nucleotides read TGTGCCAGCAGCCAAGATCGAATAGAGCAGTTCTTC.

This clonotype was seen ten or more times. V and J are TRBV6-5 and TRBJ2-7; 7 positions agree with TRBD1. The CDR3 covers 13 residues. The germline CDR1 and CDR2 sequences are MNHEY and SVGAGI. After removal of 2 bases from V and 6 bases from J, the junction contained 4 bases not matched to a gene. Here the CDR3 DNA reads TGTGCCAGCAGTTACGACAGGGTTTTCGAGCAGTACTTC. Its translation: CASSYDRVFEQYF.

This clonotype was picked up many times. This may arise from a read error, as a much more abundant clone is one base away. V gene TRBV7-2 combines with J gene TRBJ2-5; TRBD2 agrees at 10 bases. Germline V gives CDR1 SGHTA, CDR2 FQGNSA. The CDR3 contains 18 residues. J lost 5 bases, V lost 5 bases, and 17 bases had no gene match. For the CDR3, the DNA is TGTGCCAGCAGCCCCAGAGGGGCTAGCGGGGGAGATTGGGAGACCCAGTACTTC. Translating gives CASSPRGASGGDWETQYF.

This clonotype was counted many times. This rearrangement joins TRBV9 to TRBJ2-1; 13 bases line up with TRBD2. From germline, CDR1 is SGDLS and CDR2 YYNGEE. The CDR3 totals 16 residues. V shed 3 bases and J 8 bases; nucleotides not matched to a gene: 8. The CDR3 reads CASSGLAGGPGDEQFF. The CDR3 nucleotides read TGTGCCAGCAGCGGACTAGCGGGGGGCCCTGGGGATGAGCAGTTCTTC.

This clonotype came up many times. This sequence joins TRBV5-1 and TRBJ2-7; 7 bases line up with TRBD1. The length of the CDR3 is 14 residues. The V gene's germline CDR1 is SGHRS and CDR2 YFSETQ. Losses at the gene ends were 2 bases for V and 4 bases for J; bases not matched to a gene: 6. The CDR3 DNA sequence: TGCGCCAGCAGCTTCGACAGGGCCAGGTACGAGCAGTACTTC. Amino acid sequence: CASSFDRARYEQYF.

This clonotype has a count of ten or more. The V gene is TRBV5-1, the J gene TRBJ2-3, with a possible D match to TRBD2 (6 bases). The CDR3 consists of 16 residues. Deletions cut 1 base from V and 0 bases from J, with 12 bases between. Germline V gene data show CDR1 as SGHRS and CDR2 as YFSETQ. Written as DNA, the CDR3 is TGCGCCAGCAGCTTGTTTGGCGGGATTAGCACAGATACGCAGTATTTT. Amino acids: CASSLFGGISTDTQYF.

Turning to this clonotype: This may be a read error, as it is one base from a much larger clone. The chain employs TRBV30 and TRBJ2-3; TRBD2 is a possible D gene (7 bases). Trimming cost V 3 bases and J 2 bases, with 15 bases left between them. The CDR3 is 15 amino acids. CDR1 is GTSNPN and CDR2 is SVGIG in the germline V gene (reference sequence). The DNA of the CDR3 is TGTGCCTGGAGCAGGGTAGGGGGGGTCACAGATACGCAGTATTTT. This translates into CAWSRVGGVTDTQYF.

The rearrangement links TRBV11-2 to TRBJ2-2; D may be TRBD1 or TRBD2 (7 bases each). Germline V gene sequence: CDR1 SGHAT, CDR2 FQNNGV. V dropped 5 bases and J dropped 4 bases, with 17 bases sitting between them. CDR3 length: 16 amino acids. The CDR3 DNA sequence: TGTGCCAGCAGCAGGCAGGGGGGGCGAGGCACCGGGGAGCTGTTTTTT. Translating gives CASSRQGGRGTGELFF.